This T cell receptor beta chain was profiled in a study of blood T cell repertoires in COVID-19. Study in general: Collection of acute and convalescent COVID-19 samples took place in the United States, Italy and Spain. PBMCs, B-cell-depleted T cells, or T cells were the source of the cDNA or gDNA that made up the material.

As originally analysed: Reference gene primers were amplified, and this amplification served to estimate nucleated cell counts. The data were produced by immunoSEQ multiplex PCR, yet TCRdb's version contains in-frame clones alone and is incomplete. The V and J calls and the clone size are those of that table, but D and trimming were determined from the DNA. Of over 300,000 clones listed, roughly 90% are singletons. V lost 2 bases to trimming and J lost 5 bases, with 12 bases between them. There are 15 residues in the CDR3. CDR1 and CDR2 (germline): LGHDT, YNNKEL (reference sequence). Sequencing input: peripheral blood. V is TRBV3-1 (or the pseudogene TRBV3-2) and J is TRBJ2-2, with D possibly matching TRBD2 (6 bases). The receptor was derived from a man aged 35 to 55 with acute or convalescent COVID-19. CDR3 DNA: TGTGCCAGCAGCCAACGCAGGGACTTGACCGGGGAGCTGTTTTTT. Protein sequence: CASSQRRDLTGELFF.